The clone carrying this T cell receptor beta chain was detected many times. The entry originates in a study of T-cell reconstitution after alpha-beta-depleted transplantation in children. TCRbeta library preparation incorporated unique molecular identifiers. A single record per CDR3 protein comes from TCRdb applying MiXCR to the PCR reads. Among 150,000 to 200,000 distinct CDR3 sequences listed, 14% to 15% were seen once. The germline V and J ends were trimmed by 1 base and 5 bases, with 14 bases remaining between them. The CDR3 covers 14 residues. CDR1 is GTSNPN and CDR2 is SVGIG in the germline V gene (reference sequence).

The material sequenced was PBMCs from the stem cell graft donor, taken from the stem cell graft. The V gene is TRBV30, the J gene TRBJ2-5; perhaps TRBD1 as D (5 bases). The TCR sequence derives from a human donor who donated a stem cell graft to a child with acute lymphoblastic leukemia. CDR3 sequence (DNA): TGTGCCTGGAGTGGGGGCACGGCCGGGGAGACCCAGTACTTC. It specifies CAWSGGTAGETQYF. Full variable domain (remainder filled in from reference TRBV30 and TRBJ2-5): SQTIHQWPATLVQPVGSPLSLECTVEGTSNPNLYWYRQAAGRGLQLLFYSVGIGQISSEVPQNLSASRPQDRQFILSSKKLLLSDSGFYLCAWSGGTAGETQYFGPGTRLLVL.